Listed here are 16 T cell receptor beta chains from one sample, sequenced in a study of T cells in Graves' hyperthyroidism and ophthalmopathy. TCR beta CDR3 sequences were amplified from RNA transcripts. A set of HTBI primers served as the primers for a first-round RT-PCR of the TCR CDR3. TCRdb recomputed calls from the multiplex PCR reads with MiXCR, one row per CDR3 protein. The repertoire holds approximately 420,000 distinct CDR3 sequences, with around 15% as singletons. Sequenced sample: blood. The receptors derive from a woman between 18 and 29 years old with Graves' hyperthyroidism.

This clonotype has a count of ten or more. The chain combines TRBV3-1 with TRBJ2-1, with 9 nucleotides matching TRBD2. With 6 bases clipped from V and 5 bases from J, the junction kept 8 bases outside the gene matches. The CDR3 extends over 15 amino acids. Germline V gene lookup returns CDR1 LGHDT and CDR2 YNNKEL (reference sequence). CDR3 loop: CASSLKREVHNEQFF. As DNA, the CDR3 is TGTGCCAGCAGTCTTAAGCGGGAGGTGCACAATGAGCAGTTCTTC.

The V and J genes are TRBV25-1 and TRBJ2-1; TRBD2 matches at 7 bases. J lost 5 bases, V lost 2 bases, and 6 bases had no gene match. The CDR3 is 15 residues long. Germline values: CDR1 MGHDK, CDR2 SYGVNS. The chain's CDR3 is CASSETRGGDNEQFF. The CDR3 DNA is TGTGCCAGCAGTGAAACCCGGGGAGGGGACAATGAGCAGTTCTTC.

This clonotype was counted at least ten times. The chain links TRBV6-1 to TRBJ2-1, with 10 bases that match TRBD2. CDR1 is MNHNS, CDR2 SASEGT, per germline. With 7 bases clipped from V and 8 bases from J, the junction kept 8 bases outside the gene matches. The length of the CDR3 is 14 residues. This CDR3 reads CASTRASGSDEQFF. DNA of the CDR3: TGTGCCAGCACACGGGCTAGCGGGAGTGATGAGCAGTTCTTC.

This clonotype has ten or more counts. This chain uses TRBV30 with TRBJ2-7; 13 bases are shared with TRBD2. The CDR3 sequence is 15 residues long. The trim removed 2 bases at V and 6 bases at J, leaving 7 bases unmatched. Germline-derived CDR1 and CDR2 are GTSNPN and SVGIG (reference sequence). The CDR3 protein is CAWSRETSGRSEQYF. As DNA, the CDR3 is TGTGCCTGGAGTCGGGAGACTAGCGGGAGGAGCGAGCAGTACTTC.

This clonotype was seen many times. The chain uses TRBV29-1 and TRBJ1-5; 10 positions match TRBD1. This CDR3 is built from 14 residues. The germline V gene encodes CDR1 SQVTM and CDR2 ANQGSEA. J was trimmed by 5 bases and V by 6 bases; bases with no gene match: 7. The CDR3 DNA follows: TGCAGCGTGGCCTCCGGGACAGGGGATCAGCCCCAGCATTTT. It yields the protein CSVASGTGDQPQHF.

This clonotype was recorded only once. The V call is TRBV20-1, the J call TRBJ1-2, with 12 bases identical to TRBD1. This CDR3 has 15 amino acids. The V and J ends lost 6 bases and 7 bases, in that order; junction bases with no gene match: 12. Germline values: CDR1 DFQATT, CDR2 SNEGSKA (reference sequence). For the CDR3, the DNA is TGCAGTGCAATAGACCGGGACAGGGGGCTTTCTGGCTACACCTTC. Translation gives CSAIDRDRGLSGYTF.

On this clonotype itself: Possible read error: a much larger clone is one base away. The V and J genes are TRBV6-2 or TRBV6-3 and TRBJ1-2, with D uncertain. Trimming pared 7 bases from V and 1 base from J, leaving 10 bases between. CDR3 length equals 13 residues. Germline CDR1 reads MNHEY; CDR2 reads SVGEGT. In DNA form, the CDR3 reads TGTGCCAGCACGCCGACGGATAACTATGGCTACACCTTC. Protein product: CASTPTDNYGYTF.

This clonotype was detected ten times or more. The V gene is TRBV30, the J gene TRBJ1-6, with 11 bases matching TRBD1. Germline lookup yields CDR1 GTSNPN and CDR2 SVGIG (reference sequence). The trim removed 5 bases at V and 8 bases at J, leaving 2 bases unmatched. CDR3 length equals 13 residues. CDR3 DNA sequence: TGTGCCTGGGAGGGACAGGGGGATTCACCCCTCCACTTT. Residues: CAWEGQGDSPLHF.

The chain couples TRBV19 to TRBJ2-4; TRBD1 aligns across 9 bases. V lost 10 bases and J lost 8; bases outside the gene matches: 9. The CDR3 has 13 amino acids. Per germline, CDR1 LNHDA and CDR2 SQIVND (reference sequence). CDR3 DNA sequence: TGTGCCACCAGAGACAGGGGGACGGACATTCAGTACTTC. It specifies CATRDRGTDIQYF.

As for this clonotype: A much larger clone differs by one base, so this may be a read error. This sequence joins TRBV11-3 and TRBJ2-7; a weak D match, TRBD2 (5 bases). V was trimmed by 4 bases and J by 6 bases, leaving 13 bases between them. The CDR3 runs to 13 residues. Germline V gives CDR1 SGHNT, CDR2 YENEEA. The CDR3 reads CASSSGIGSEQYF. In nucleotides, the CDR3 is TGTGCCAGCAGCTCCGGGATAGGGAGCGAGCAGTACTTC.

The chain has TRBV7-3 and TRBJ1-2; weak D call: TRBD1 (6 bases). Trimming stripped 5 bases from V and 7 bases from J, with 17 bases between. CDR3 length equals 14 residues. Germline V gene sequence: CDR1 SGHTA, CDR2 FQGTGA. In DNA form, the CDR3 reads TGTGCCAGCAGCCCAAACGGGGGCTTGGGTGGCTACACCTTC. Its protein is CASSPNGGLGGYTF.

This clonotype has ten or more counts. The V gene is TRBV20-1, the J gene TRBJ2-1; tentative D call: TRBD2 (6 bases). Trimming removed 4 bases from V and 0 bases from J, with 10 bases in between. This CDR3 spans 14 amino acids. Germline lookup yields CDR1 DFQATT and CDR2 SNEGSKA (reference sequence). DNA for the CDR3: TGCAGTGCTATCAGCGGGCACTCCTACAATGAGCAGTTCTTC. Encoded protein: CSAISGHSYNEQFF.

This clonotype came up once. The gene calls are TRBV15 and TRBJ1-3; unclear D gene. Germline assignment: CDR1 LNHNV and CDR2 YYDKDF (reference sequence). V shed 3 bases and J shed 8 bases, with 5 bases lying between them. This CDR3 has 11 amino acids. The CDR3 DNA sequence: TGTGCCACCAGCAGGGGAGACACCATATATTTT. Residues: CATSRGDTIYF.

This clonotype was seen ten or more times. This chain joins TRBV2 and TRBJ1-1; maybe TRBD1 (5 bases). CDR1 is SNHLY and CDR2 is FYNNEI in the germline V gene. The CDR3 loop spans 13 amino acids. Trimming pared 2 bases from V and 3 bases from J, leaving 7 bases between. The CDR3: CASSERGDTEAFF. The CDR3 bases are TGTGCCAGCAGTGAACGGGGGGACACTGAAGCTTTCTTT.

This clonotype appeared many times. This sequence joins TRBV12-3 or TRBV12-4 and TRBJ2-7; D ambiguous. The CDR3 is made up of 11 amino acids. V was pared by 6 bases and J by 5 bases, with 8 bases between. The CDR3 DNA reads as TGTGCCAGCAGGTTGGGCCACGAGCAGTACTTC. Protein: CASRLGHEQYF.

This clonotype was seen a few times. This chain connects TRBV7-8 to TRBJ1-4; TRBD1 might be the D (5 bases). Germline V gives CDR1 SGHVS, CDR2 FQNEAQ. V lost 5 bases to trimming and J lost 7 bases, with 17 bases between them. The CDR3 is 15 amino acids. The CDR3 is CASSPQGAWGEKLFF. CDR3 DNA: TGTGCCAGCAGCCCCCAAGGGGCTTGGGGTGAAAAACTGTTTTTT.